The T cell receptor beta chain under discussion was sequenced for a study of shared clonotypes between healthy human individuals. Looking at the study overall: Three CD4 naive, three CD4 memory, two CD8 naive and one CD8 memory plate were used per donor. Findings and limits, study-wide: Limitation of the genetic and exposure-history diversity represented came from the few donors. Non-shared clonotypes had lower generation probabilities than clonotypes shared by all four sorted-subset donors.

CDR1 is SGHAT, CDR2 FQDESV, per germline (reference sequence). J lost 11 bases, V lost 0 bases, and 5 bases had no gene match. CDR3 size: 13 residues. The table came from immunoSEQ multiplex PCR; TCRdb's copy has only in-frame clones and leaves some out. The repertoire holds under 600,000 clones, with approximately 94% as singletons. Nashville, Tennessee was home to all donors, who were Caucasian adults. About this clone itself: The antigen remains unidentified.

This clonotype originated in a woman younger than 45 in good health. The specimen was naive CD4+ T cells sorted from blood. Described subset: CD45RA+ positively selected. The chain carries TRBV11-1 and TRBJ1-1, with TRBD1 matching over 8 bases. Here the CDR3 reads CASSLAQTGDAFF. The CDR3 DNA is TGTGCCAGCAGCTTAGCCCAGACAGGGGACGCTTTCTTT. The entire variable domain, with the rest obtained from reference TRBV11-1 and TRBJ1-1, is as follows: EAEVAQSPRYKITEKSQAVAFWCDPISGHATLYWYRQILGQGPELLVQFQDESVVDDSQLPKDRFSAERLKGVDSTLKIQPAELGDSAMYLCASSLAQTGDAFFGQGTRLTVV.